This TCR beta chain was sequenced in a study of blood T cell repertoires in COVID-19. Study details: COVID-19 samples collected from the United States, Italy and Spain covered acute and convalescent phases. Sources were T cells, B-cell-depleted T cells, or PBMCs; the material itself was cDNA or gDNA.

As originally analysed: Researchers report that nucleated cell counts were estimated from reference gene primer amplification. TCRdb keeps only in-frame clones here, not all; method: immunoSEQ multiplex PCR. D and trimming come from the DNA, and the V and J calls and clone size come from that table. In the table there are 300,000 to 400,000 clones, roughly 86% of which are singletons. V was clipped by 2 bases and J by 2 bases, with 10 bases between them. CDR1 and CDR2 (germline): MDHEN, SYDVKM. The CDR3 sequence is 14 residues long. The rearrangement uses TRBV28 and TRBJ2-7, with D tentatively TRBD2 (6 bases). The sequencing sample was made of peripheral blood. The clonotype was recovered from a woman between 70 and 85 years old with COVID-19, enrolled during active disease. CDR3: CASSLGTAAYEQYF. The CDR3, as DNA: TGTGCCAGCAGTTTAGGGACTGCCGCCTACGAGCAGTACTTC.